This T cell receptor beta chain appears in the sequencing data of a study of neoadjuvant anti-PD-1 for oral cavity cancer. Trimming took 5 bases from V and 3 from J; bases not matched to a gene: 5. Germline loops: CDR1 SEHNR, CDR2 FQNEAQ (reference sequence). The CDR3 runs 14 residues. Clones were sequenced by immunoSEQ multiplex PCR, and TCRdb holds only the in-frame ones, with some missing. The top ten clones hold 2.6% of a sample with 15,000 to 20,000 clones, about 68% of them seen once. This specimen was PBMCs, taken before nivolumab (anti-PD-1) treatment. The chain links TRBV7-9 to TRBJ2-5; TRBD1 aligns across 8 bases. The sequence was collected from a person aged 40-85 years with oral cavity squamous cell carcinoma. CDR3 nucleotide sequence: TGTGCCAGCAGCCCGGGACAGGCTAAAGAGACCCAGTACTTC. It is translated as CASSPGQAKETQYF.